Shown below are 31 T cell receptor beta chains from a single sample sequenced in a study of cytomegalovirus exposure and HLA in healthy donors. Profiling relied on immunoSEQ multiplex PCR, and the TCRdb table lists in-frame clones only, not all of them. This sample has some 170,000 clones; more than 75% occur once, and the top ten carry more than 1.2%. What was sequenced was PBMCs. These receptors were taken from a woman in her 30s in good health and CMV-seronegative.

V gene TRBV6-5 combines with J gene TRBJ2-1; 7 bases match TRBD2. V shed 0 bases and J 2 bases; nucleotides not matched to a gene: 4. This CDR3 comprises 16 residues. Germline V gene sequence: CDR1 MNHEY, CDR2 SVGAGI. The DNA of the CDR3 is TGTGCCAGCAGTTACTCTCTTGCGGGGGCCTACAATGAGCAGTTCTTC. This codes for CASSYSLAGAYNEQFF.

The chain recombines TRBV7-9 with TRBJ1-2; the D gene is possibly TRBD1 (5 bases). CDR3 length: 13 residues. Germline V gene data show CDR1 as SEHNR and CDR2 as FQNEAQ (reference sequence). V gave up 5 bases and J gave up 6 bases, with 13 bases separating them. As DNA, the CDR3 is TGTGCCAGCAGCCGAGGCGGGGGTGATGGCTACACCTTC. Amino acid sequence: CASSRGGGDGYTF.

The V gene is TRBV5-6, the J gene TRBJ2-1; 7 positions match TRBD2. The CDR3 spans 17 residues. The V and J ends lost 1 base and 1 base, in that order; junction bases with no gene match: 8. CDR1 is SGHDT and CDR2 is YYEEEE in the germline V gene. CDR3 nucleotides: TGTGCCAGCAGCTTGAAAGCGGGGATAGGGTCCTACAATGAGCAGTTCTTC. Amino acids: CASSLKAGIGSYNEQFF. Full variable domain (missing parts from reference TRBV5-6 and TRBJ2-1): DAGVTQSPTHLIKTRGQQVTLRCSPKSGHDTVSWYQQALGQGPQFIFQYYEEEERQRGNFPDRFSGHQFPNYSSELNVNALLLGDSALYLCASSLKAGIGSYNEQFFGPGTRLTVL.

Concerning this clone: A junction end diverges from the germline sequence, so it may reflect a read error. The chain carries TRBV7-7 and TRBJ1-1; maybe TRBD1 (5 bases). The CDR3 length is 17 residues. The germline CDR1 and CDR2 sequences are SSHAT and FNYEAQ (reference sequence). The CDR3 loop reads CASTPRHGGTPNTEAFF. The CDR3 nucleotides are TGTGCTAGCACCCCTCGCCATGGGGGGACCCCGAACACTGAAGCTTTCTTT.

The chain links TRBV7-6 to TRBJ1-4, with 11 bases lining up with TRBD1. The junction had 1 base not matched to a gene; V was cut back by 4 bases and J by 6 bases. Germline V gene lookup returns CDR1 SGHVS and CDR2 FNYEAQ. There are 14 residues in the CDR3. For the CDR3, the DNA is TGTGCCAGCAGCTCGGGACAGGGGGATGAAAAACTGTTTTTT. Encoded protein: CASSSGQGDEKLFF. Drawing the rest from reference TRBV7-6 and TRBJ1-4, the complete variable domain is GAGVSQSPRYKVTKRGQDVALRCDPISGHVSLYWYRQALGQGPEFLTYFNYEAQQDKSGLPNDRFSAERPEGSISTLTIQRTEQRDSAMYRCASSSGQGDEKLFFGSGTQLSVL.

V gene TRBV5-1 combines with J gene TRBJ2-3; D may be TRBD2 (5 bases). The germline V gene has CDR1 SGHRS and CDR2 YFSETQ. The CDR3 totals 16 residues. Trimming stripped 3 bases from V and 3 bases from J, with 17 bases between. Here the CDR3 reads CASSSGLGLLTDTQYF. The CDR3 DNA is TGCGCCAGCAGCTCTGGCCTCGGACTTCTTACAGATACGCAGTATTTT.

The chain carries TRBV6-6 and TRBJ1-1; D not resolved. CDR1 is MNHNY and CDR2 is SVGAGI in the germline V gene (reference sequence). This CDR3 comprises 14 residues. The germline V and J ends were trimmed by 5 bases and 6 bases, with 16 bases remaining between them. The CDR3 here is CASSTLVGPPEAFF. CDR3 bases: TGTGCCAGCAGTACCCTAGTTGGTCCCCCTGAAGCTTTCTTT.

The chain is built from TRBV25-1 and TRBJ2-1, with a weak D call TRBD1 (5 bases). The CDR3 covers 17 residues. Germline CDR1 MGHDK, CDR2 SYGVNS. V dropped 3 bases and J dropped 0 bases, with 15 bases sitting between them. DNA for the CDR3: TGTGCCAGCAGTGACCTCCAGGGCACGAGCTCCTACAATGAGCAGTTCTTC. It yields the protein CASSDLQGTSSYNEQFF.

CDR3 nucleotides: TGTGCCAGCAGCAGTGAGCTAGCGGGGTGGGAGACCCAGTACTTC. Translation: CASSSELAGWETQYF. The genes are TRBV21-1 and TRBJ2-5; TRBD2 is taken as the D call from the table, unchecked against the DNA. TRBV21-1 is noted as a pseudogene. This CDR3 comprises 15 residues.

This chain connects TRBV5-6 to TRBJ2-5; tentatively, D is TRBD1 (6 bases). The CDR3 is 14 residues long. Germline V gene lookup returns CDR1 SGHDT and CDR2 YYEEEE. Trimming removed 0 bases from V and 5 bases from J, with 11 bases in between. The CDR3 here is CASSLVTGLETQYF. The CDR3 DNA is TGTGCCAGCAGCTTGGTCACAGGGCTGGAGACCCAGTACTTC.

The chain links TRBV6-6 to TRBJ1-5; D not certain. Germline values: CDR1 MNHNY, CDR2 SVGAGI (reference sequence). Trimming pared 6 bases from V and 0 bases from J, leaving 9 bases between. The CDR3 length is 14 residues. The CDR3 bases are TGTGCCAGCAGACGAGAATATAGCAATCAGCCCCAGCATTTT. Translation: CASRREYSNQPQHF.

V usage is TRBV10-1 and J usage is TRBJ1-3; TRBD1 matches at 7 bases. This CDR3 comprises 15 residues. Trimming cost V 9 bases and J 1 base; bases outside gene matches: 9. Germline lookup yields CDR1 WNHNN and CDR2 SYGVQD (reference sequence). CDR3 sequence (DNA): TGCGCCAGAGAGGGGGACAGAAAATCTGGAAACACCATATATTTT. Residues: CAREGDRKSGNTIYF.

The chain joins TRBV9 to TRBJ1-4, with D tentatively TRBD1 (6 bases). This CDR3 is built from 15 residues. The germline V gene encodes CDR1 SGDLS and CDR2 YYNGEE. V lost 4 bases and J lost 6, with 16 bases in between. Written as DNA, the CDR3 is TGTGCCAGCAGCTCTCCCAGGGGTGAGGATGAAAAACTGTTTTTT. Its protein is CASSSPRGEDEKLFF.

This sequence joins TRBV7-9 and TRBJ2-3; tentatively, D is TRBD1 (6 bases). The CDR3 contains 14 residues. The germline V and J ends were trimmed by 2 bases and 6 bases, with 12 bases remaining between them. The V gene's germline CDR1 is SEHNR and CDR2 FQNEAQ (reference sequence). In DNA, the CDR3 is TGTGCCAGCAGCTTAACAGGGTCTATCGATACGCAGTATTTT. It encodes CASSLTGSIDTQYF.

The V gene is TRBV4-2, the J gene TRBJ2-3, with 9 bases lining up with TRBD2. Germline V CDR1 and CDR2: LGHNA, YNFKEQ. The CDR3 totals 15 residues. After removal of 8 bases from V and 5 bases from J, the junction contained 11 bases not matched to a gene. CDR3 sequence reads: CASGRRVAGEDTQYF. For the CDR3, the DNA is TGTGCCAGCGGCCGGAGGGTAGCGGGAGAAGATACGCAGTATTTT.

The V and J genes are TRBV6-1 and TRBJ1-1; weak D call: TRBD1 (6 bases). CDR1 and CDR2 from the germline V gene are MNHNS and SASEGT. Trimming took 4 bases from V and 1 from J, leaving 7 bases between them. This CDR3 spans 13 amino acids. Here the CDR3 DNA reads TGTGCCAGCAGTGGACAGGAGAACACTGAAGCTTTCTTT. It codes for CASSGQENTEAFF.

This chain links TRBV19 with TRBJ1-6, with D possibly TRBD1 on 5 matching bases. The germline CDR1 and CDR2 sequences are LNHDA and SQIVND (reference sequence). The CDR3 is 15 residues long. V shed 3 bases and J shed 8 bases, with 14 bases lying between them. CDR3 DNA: TGTGCCAGTAGTATCGGCCCGCGGGGGGATTCACCCCTCCACTTT. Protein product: CASSIGPRGDSPLHF.

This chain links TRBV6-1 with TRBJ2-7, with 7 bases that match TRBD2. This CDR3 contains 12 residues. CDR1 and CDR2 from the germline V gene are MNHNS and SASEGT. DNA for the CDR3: TGTGCAGTGGGGGGGTCAGCCTACGAGCAGTACTTC. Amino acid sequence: CAVGGSAYEQYF.

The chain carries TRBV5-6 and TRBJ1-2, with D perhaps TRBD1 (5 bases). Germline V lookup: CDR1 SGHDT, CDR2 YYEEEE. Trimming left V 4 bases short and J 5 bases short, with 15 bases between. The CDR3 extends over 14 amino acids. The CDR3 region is CASSADSGTYGYTF. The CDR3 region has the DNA TGTGCCAGCAGCGCCGACAGCGGGACTTATGGCTACACCTTC.

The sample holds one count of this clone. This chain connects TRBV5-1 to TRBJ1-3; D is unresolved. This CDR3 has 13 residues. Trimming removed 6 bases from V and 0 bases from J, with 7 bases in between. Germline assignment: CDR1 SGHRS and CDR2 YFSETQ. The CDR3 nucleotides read TGCGCCAGCACTCCGGGCTCTGGAAACACCATATATTTT. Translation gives CASTPGSGNTIYF.

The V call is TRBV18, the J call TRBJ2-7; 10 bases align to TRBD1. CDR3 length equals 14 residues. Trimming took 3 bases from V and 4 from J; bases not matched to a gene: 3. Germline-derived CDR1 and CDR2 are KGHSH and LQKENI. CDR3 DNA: TGTGCCAGCTCACCCCGGACAGGGGGGTACGAGCAGTACTTC. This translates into CASSPRTGGYEQYF.

The DNA of the CDR3 is TGTGCCACCAGCAGCGCTCGGACAGACACAGATACGCAGTATTTT. It specifies CATSSARTDTDTQYF. V gene TRBV15 combines with J gene TRBJ2-3; D may be TRBD1 (6 bases). The length of the CDR3 is 15 residues. Germline V gene data show CDR1 as LNHNV and CDR2 as YYDKDF (reference sequence). Trimming stripped 3 bases from V and 2 bases from J, with 12 bases between.

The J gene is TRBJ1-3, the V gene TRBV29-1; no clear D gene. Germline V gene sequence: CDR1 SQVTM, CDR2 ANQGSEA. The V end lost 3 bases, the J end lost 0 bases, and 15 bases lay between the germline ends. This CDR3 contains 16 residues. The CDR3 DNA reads TGCAGCGTTGAGTTAGGCGGGCCGCACTCTGGAAACACCATATATTTT. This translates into CSVELGGPHSGNTIYF.

CDR3 DNA sequence: TGTGCCAGCAGCCTACGCCCTCAGGCTAACTATGGCTACACCTTC. Translating it yields CASSLRPQANYGYTF. V usage is TRBV7-6 and J usage is TRBJ1-2; D is unclear. This CDR3 spans 15 amino acids. V was clipped by 5 bases and J by 0 bases, with 13 bases between them. Germline CDR1 is SGHVS and CDR2 is FNYEAQ.

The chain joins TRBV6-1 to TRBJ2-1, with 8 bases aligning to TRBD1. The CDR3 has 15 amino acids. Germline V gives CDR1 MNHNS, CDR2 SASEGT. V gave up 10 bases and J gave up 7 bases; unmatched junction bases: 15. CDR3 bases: TGTGCCACCGCGGTTTCGACAGGGGTGGTAAATGAGCAGTTCTTC. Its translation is CATAVSTGVVNEQFF.

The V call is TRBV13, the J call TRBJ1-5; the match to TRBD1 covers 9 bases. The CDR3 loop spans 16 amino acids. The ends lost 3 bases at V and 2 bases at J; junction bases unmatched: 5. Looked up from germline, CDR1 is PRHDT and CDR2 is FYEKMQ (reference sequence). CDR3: CASSFTQGARNQPQHF. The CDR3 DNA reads TGTGCCAGCAGCTTCACACAGGGGGCTCGCAATCAGCCCCAGCATTTT. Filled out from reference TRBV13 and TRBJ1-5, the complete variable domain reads AAGVIQSPRHLIKEKRETATLKCYPIPRHDTVYWYQQGPGQDPQFLISFYEKMQSDKGSIPDRFSAQQFSDYHSELNMSSLELGDSALYFCASSFTQGARNQPQHFGDGTRLSIL.

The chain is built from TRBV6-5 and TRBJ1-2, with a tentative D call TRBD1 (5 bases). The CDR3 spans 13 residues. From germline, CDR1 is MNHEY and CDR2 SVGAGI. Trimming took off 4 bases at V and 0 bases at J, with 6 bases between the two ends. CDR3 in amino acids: CASSLTANYGYTF. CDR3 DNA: TGTGCCAGCAGTTTGACAGCTAACTATGGCTACACCTTC.

CDR3 DNA sequence: TGTGCCAGCGGAGATTCGTTGGGTGTGGAGACCCAGTACTTC. Amino acids: CASGDSLGVETQYF. The chain recombines TRBV6-5 with TRBJ2-5; no reliable D call. V was clipped by 8 bases and J by 5 bases, with 18 bases between them. This CDR3 region has 14 residues. In germline, CDR1 is MNHEY, CDR2 SVGAGI.

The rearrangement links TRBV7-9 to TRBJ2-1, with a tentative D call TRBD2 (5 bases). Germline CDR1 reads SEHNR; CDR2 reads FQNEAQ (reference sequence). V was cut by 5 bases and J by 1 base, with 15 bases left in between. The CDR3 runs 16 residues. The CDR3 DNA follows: TGTGCCAGCAGCCCGCCTGAGGGTTCATCCTACAATGAGCAGTTCTTC. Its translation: CASSPPEGSSYNEQFF.

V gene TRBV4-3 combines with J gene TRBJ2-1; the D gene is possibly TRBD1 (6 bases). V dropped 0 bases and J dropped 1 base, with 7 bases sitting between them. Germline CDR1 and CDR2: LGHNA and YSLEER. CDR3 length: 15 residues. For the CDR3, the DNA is TGCGCCAGCAGCCAAGATACAGGGTCCTACAATGAGCAGTTCTTC. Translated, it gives CASSQDTGSYNEQFF.

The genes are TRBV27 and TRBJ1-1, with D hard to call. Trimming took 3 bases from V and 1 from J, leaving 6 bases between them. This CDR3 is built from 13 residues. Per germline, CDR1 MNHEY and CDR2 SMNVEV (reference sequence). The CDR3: CASSFSENTEAFF. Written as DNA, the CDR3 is TGTGCCAGCAGTTTCTCAGAGAACACTGAAGCTTTCTTT.